This TCR beta chain came from a study of blood T cell repertoires in COVID-19. Study-wide context: COVID-19 samples from acute and convalescent phases originated in the United States, Italy and Spain. In each case, the material was cDNA or gDNA derived from T cells, B-cell-depleted T cells, or PBMCs.

Study processing details: Amplification from reference gene primers served as the basis for estimated nucleated cell counts. Profiled with immunoSEQ multiplex PCR; TCRdb holds only in-frame clones, not every one. V, J and clone size are those of that table, while D and trimming were read from the DNA. Of 80,000 to 95,000 clones detected, roughly 88% appear once; the ten largest clones hold 27%. Trimming removed 9 bases at V and 2 bases at J, with 10 bases between. CDR3 size: 13 residues. CDR1 is MNHEY, CDR2 SVGAGI, per germline. This receptor was identified in a man aged 50 to 59 with active or convalescent COVID-19. V usage is TRBV6-5 and J usage is TRBJ1-4, with D uncertain. Sequenced material: peripheral blood. CDR3 nucleotides: TGTGCCAGTTCACGCGGCACTAATGAAAAACTGTTTTTT. Its protein product is CASSRGTNEKLFF.